The source of this T cell receptor (beta chain) is a study of beta chain features in type 1 diabetes. Whole-study context: The examined sorted cells totaled 110 million or so across samples.

Whole-study findings and limits: All four CD4+ subsets from Type 1 diabetes patients carried moderately but significantly shorter TCRB CDR3s. Any HLA-type effect on TCRB rearrangement remained unresolved here.

Expressed TCRB transcripts were sequenced because the entire RNA isolate underwent reverse transcription. Clones were sequenced by immunoSEQ multiplex PCR, and TCRdb holds only the in-frame ones, with some missing. The sample carries 95,000 to 150,000 clones, less than 20% recorded once. This clone was seen a few times. Its antigen is undetermined. The TCR sequence derives from a young man with type 1 diabetes. The sample consisted of central memory CD4+ T cells from blood.

CDR3 DNA: TGTGCCAGCAGCCCACGGGAGGACCACGAGCAGTACTTC. Amino acid sequence: CASSPREDHEQYF. V and J are TRBV7-2 and TRBJ2-7; TRBD2 matches at 7 bases. Per germline, CDR1 SGHTA and CDR2 FQGNSA. The CDR3 contains 13 residues. V was clipped by 5 bases and J by 5 bases; unmatched bases: 6.